This T cell receptor beta chain is from a study of T cell responses to AZD1222 COVID-19 vaccine. General study results and limits: At baseline, seropositivity was found in only a handful of AZD1222 recipients. Vaccine-associated CD4 TCRs ranged over spike, dominating at 160-218 and 743-854.

As to this clone: Antigen unknown.

Sequencing was performed with immunoSEQ multiplex PCR; in TCRdb, only in-frame clones are kept and a portion is missing. The sample has around 80,000 clones, around 86% seen once. The CDR3 runs to 16 residues. Germline assignment: CDR1 SGHRS and CDR2 YFSETQ. J lost 5 bases, V lost 4 bases, and 10 bases had no gene match. The source of this sequence is an adult in good health. This sample comprised peripheral blood, obtained on day 0 of AZD1222 vaccination. This rearrangement joins TRBV5-1 to TRBJ2-3; 10 nucleotides align to TRBD1. CDR3 coding DNA: TGCGCCAGCAGCCCCCGGGGGACAGGGGTGGGAGATACGCAGTATTTT. Translated: CASSPRGTGVGDTQYF.